The 17 T cell receptor beta chains in this list originate from one sample, sequenced in a study of T-cell reconstitution after alpha-beta-depleted transplantation in children. As it was prepared, the TCRbeta library received unique molecular identifiers. TCRdb ran MiXCR on the PCR reads and lists one entry per CDR3 protein. The table includes more than 45,000 distinct CDR3 sequences, approximately 52% detected once. The specimen comprised peripheral blood, sampled before TCRalphabeta/CD19-depleted stem cell transplant. These receptors were collected from a boy younger than two with SCID, due to receive a stem cell transplant.

In its sample, this clonotype was seen a few times. The rearrangement links TRBV7-9 to TRBJ2-5; D may be TRBD2 (6 bases). The CDR3 runs to 14 residues. Germline values: CDR1 SEHNR, CDR2 FQNEAQ (reference sequence). V lost 5 bases, J lost 1 base, and 11 bases lay in between. CDR3 coding DNA: TGTGCCAGCAGCCTGACCGGGAGCCAAGAGACCCAGTACTTC. It encodes CASSLTGSQETQYF.

The gene calls are TRBV5-1 and TRBJ2-1; maybe TRBD2 (6 bases). This CDR3 spans 15 amino acids. Germline V gene sequence: CDR1 SGHRS, CDR2 YFSETQ. V gave up 4 bases and J gave up 4 bases, with 15 bases separating them. DNA of the CDR3: TGCGCCAGCAGCCGGGGCAGGGACTCTTACAATGAGCAGTTCTTC. Encoded protein: CASSRGRDSYNEQFF.

This clonotype was detected only a few times. The gene calls are TRBV7-9 and TRBJ2-3; D possibly corresponds to TRBD2 (7 bases). In germline, CDR1 is SEHNR, CDR2 FQNEAQ (reference sequence). The CDR3 is made up of 15 amino acids. The V end lost 1 base, the J end lost 5 bases, and 13 bases lay between the germline ends. This CDR3 is CASSLGGGPGDTQYF. CDR3 sequence (DNA): TGTGCCAGCAGCTTAGGGGGGGGGCCCGGAGATACGCAGTATTTT.

There are a few counts of this clonotype. The rearrangement joins TRBV5-1 to TRBJ1-1; no reliable D call. Germline V gives CDR1 SGHRS, CDR2 YFSETQ. The germline V and J ends were trimmed by 0 bases and 8 bases, with 11 bases remaining between them. The CDR3 spans 13 residues. The CDR3: CASSLGPLSEAFF. The CDR3 DNA reads TGCGCCAGCAGCTTGGGCCCATTGTCCGAAGCTTTCTTT. Together with reference TRBV5-1 and TRBJ1-1, the CDR3 gives the full variable domain: KAGVTQTPRYLIKTRGQQVTLSCSPISGHRSVSWYQQTPGQGLQFLFEYFSETQRNKGNFPGRFSGRQFSNSRSEMNVSTLELGDSALYLCASSLGPLSEAFFGQGTRLTVV.

This clonotype was seen just once. The gene calls are TRBV6-2 or TRBV6-3 and TRBJ2-2; D is perhaps TRBD1 (6 bases). CDR1 and CDR2 (germline): MNHEY, SVGEGT. This CDR3 has 20 amino acids. With 0 bases removed from V and 0 bases from J, the gap between germline ends came to 20 bases. CDR3 sequence reads: CASSYSGADLNTANTGELFF. The CDR3 nucleotides are TGTGCCAGCAGTTACTCGGGGGCCGACCTCAATACAGCGAACACCGGGGAGCTGTTTTTT.

The V call is TRBV7-2, the J call TRBJ2-5; 7 bases are shared with TRBD2. CDR3 length equals 13 residues. Germline CDR1 and CDR2: SGHTA and FQGNSA. With V trimmed by 0 bases and J by 5 bases, 0 bases remained unmatched. CDR3 loop: CASSLAGGETQYF. CDR3 nucleotide sequence: TGTGCCAGCAGCTTAGCGGGGGGGGAGACCCAGTACTTC.

This clonotype was seen a few times. The chain joins TRBV7-2 to TRBJ1-5, with 9 bases aligning to TRBD1. The ends lost 5 bases at V and 3 bases at J; junction bases unmatched: 8. This CDR3 has 16 residues. Per germline, CDR1 SGHTA and CDR2 FQGNSA. The CDR3, as DNA: TGTGCCAGCAGCCTCCGGGACAGGGAGTTCAATCAGCCCCAGCATTTT. As protein: CASSLRDREFNQPQHF. Variable domain in full (rest from reference TRBV7-2 and TRBJ1-5): GAGVSQSPSNKVTEKGKDVELRCDPISGHTALYWYRQSLGQGLEFLIYFQGNSAPDKSGLPSDRFSAERTGGSVSTLTIQRTQQEDSAVYLCASSLRDREFNQPQHFGDGTRLSIL.

This clonotype was recorded many times. The chain carries TRBV2 and TRBJ1-6, with 11 bases that match TRBD1. Germline V CDR1 and CDR2: SNHLY, FYNNEI. Germline trimming cut 5 bases from V and 5 bases from J; bases unmatched to any gene: 2. The CDR3 contains 15 residues. The CDR3 region has the DNA TGTGCCAGCAGTTGGGACAGGGGGGATAATTCACCCCTCCACTTT. Protein sequence: CASSWDRGDNSPLHF.

The chain is built from TRBV6-2 or TRBV6-3 and TRBJ2-1; D perhaps matches TRBD1 (6 bases). This CDR3 region has 13 residues. The germline V and J ends were trimmed by 6 bases and 6 bases, with 12 bases remaining between them. CDR1 is MNHEY, CDR2 SVGEGT, per germline. CDR3 residues: CASSITGSNEQFF. In DNA form, the CDR3 reads TGTGCCAGCAGCATCACAGGGTCCAATGAGCAGTTCTTC.

The CDR3 DNA sequence: TGTGCCAGCAGTTACCAGGACAGGGCTTACAATGAGCAGTTCTTC. Encoded protein: CASSYQDRAYNEQFF. The chain has TRBV6-2 or TRBV6-3 and TRBJ2-1; TRBD1 matches 8 bases. This CDR3 is built from 15 residues. V was clipped by 2 bases and J by 4 bases; unmatched bases: 4. Germline CDR1 and CDR2: MNHEY and SVGEGT.

This clonotype was recorded once. The chain's CDR3 is CASNPRGETEAFF. CDR3 bases: TGCGCCAGCAACCCCCGAGGGGAAACTGAAGCTTTCTTT. The chain employs TRBV5-1 and TRBJ1-1; D possibly corresponds to TRBD1 (5 bases). Trimming shortened V by 6 bases and J by 5 bases, and 14 bases separated the two germline ends. Germline V gives CDR1 SGHRS, CDR2 YFSETQ. The length of the CDR3 is 13 residues.

The chain links TRBV4-2 to TRBJ2-1; 12 nucleotides match TRBD2. Germline loops: CDR1 LGHNA, CDR2 YNFKEQ. V trimming: 6 bases; J trimming: 5 bases; junction bases outside the gene matches: 8. CDR3 length: 16 residues. In DNA, the CDR3 is TGTGCCAGCAGTCAATCTAGCGGGGGGGCAAACAATGAGCAGTTCTTC. It codes for CASSQSSGGANNEQFF.

Notes on this clonotype: A much bigger clone sits one base away, suggesting this may be a read error. This chain uses TRBV7-2 with TRBJ2-7; 8 bases fit TRBD1. The ends lost 6 bases at V and 0 bases at J; junction bases unmatched: 1. Germline V gives CDR1 SGHTA, CDR2 FQGNSA. The CDR3 has 13 residues. CDR3 in DNA: TGTGCCAGCAGTCAGGGGGCCTCCTACGAGCAGTACTTC. Its protein is CASSQGASYEQYF.

In this sample, this clonotype turned up many times. The rearrangement links TRBV27 to TRBJ2-1, with 8 bases fitting TRBD2. The V gene's germline CDR1 is MNHEY and CDR2 SMNVEV (reference sequence). J lost 12 bases, V lost 3 bases, and 10 bases had no gene match. The CDR3 has 14 amino acids. The CDR3 DNA reads TGTGCCAGCAGTTTTGGAGGGGCCGGGGGGGGGCAGTTCTTC. Protein sequence: CASSFGGAGGGQFF.

V gene TRBV12-3 or TRBV12-4 combines with J gene TRBJ1-1, with 7 positions matching TRBD1. The CDR3 is made up of 12 amino acids. V lost 5 bases and J lost 6; bases outside the gene matches: 3. CDR3: CASSTGQPEAFF. For the CDR3, the DNA is TGTGCCAGCAGTACGGGACAGCCTGAAGCTTTCTTT.

This rearrangement joins TRBV5-4 to TRBJ1-4; TRBD1 agrees at 8 bases. The CDR3 consists of 14 residues. Germline V gene lookup returns CDR1 SGHNT and CDR2 YYREEE (reference sequence). Trimming at V came to 4 bases and at J to 6 bases, leaving 5 bases not matched to a gene. CDR3 bases: TGTGCCAGCAGCGTCTCGGGACAGGATGAAAAACTGTTTTTT. Translated: CASSVSGQDEKLFF.

J is TRBJ1-2 and V is TRBV7-2, with D maybe TRBD1 (5 bases). CDR3 length equals 14 residues. V lost 5 bases and J 4 bases, leaving 14 bases between the germline ends. CDR1 and CDR2 from the germline V gene are SGHTA and FQGNSA. CDR3 nucleotide sequence: TGTGCCAGCAGCCCCCAAGCAGGGCCCTATGGCTACACCTTC. Its protein is CASSPQAGPYGYTF.